This T cell receptor beta chain is from a study of control samples from healthy donors and cancer patients (dated by TCRdb to between 2020 and 2021). Library generation was performed with the immunoSEQ multiplex PCR assay. TCRdb obtained this table from immuneACCESS and retained in-frame rearrangements with V and J assigned. These tables miss some clones; where compared with another copy, unresolved V genes account for less than half of the shortfall, and the remainder is unexplained. The sample includes around 20,000 clones, with 80% to 85% observed a single time. Of the sample, around 26% falls within the top ten clones. The table lists this clone with a count of one. Its recognized antigen is unknown. Base qualities are missing; no much larger clone stands one base away. The TCR was taken from a man at least 80 years old with head and neck cancer. The sequenced sample consisted of PBMCs.

Read as DNA, the sequence is TGTGCCAGCAGCCCCATTTTGGCCGGGGAGCTGTTTTTT. It specifies CASSPILAGELFF. The chain is assembled from TRBV9 and TRBJ2-2, with the D gene call left open. The CDR3 has 13 amino acids, counting the end cysteine and phenylalanine. Only the CDR3 portion is preserved as DNA: 39 bases, with reading frame beginning at the first base. V was cut back by 4 bases and J by 6 bases, leaving a gap of 10 bases between them. The germline V gene supplies CDR1 SGDLS and CDR2 YYNGEE.